Listed below are T cell receptor beta chains from one sample, sequenced in a study of T-cell memory formation after mild COVID-19. In TCRdb, the 5' RACE reads were re-called with MiXCR into one record per CDR3 protein. The table records approximately 290,000 distinct CDR3 sequences, roughly 19% of them present only once. Sequenced: PBMCs or a T cell subset sorted from them (not recorded which). All receptors come from a man aged 18 to 30 who had mild COVID-19 (a few samples of this study predate the infection). Cell type and time point are not known. The CDR3 runs from the conserved cysteine through the conserved F or W. D genes are given only for firm matches. Clone sizes are given selectively: once, few, many, or a class where the clone is expanded.

TRBD1 TRBJ1-5 once TRBV20-1 CSARSGDRGRGQPQHF TGCAGTGCTAGATCAGGGGACAGGGGGCGCGGTCAGCCCCAGCATTTT
. TRBJ2-7 . TRBV5-6 CASSRLGQSQREQYF TGTGCCAGCAGCAGACTCGGACAGTCCCAACGGGAGCAGTACTTC
. TRBJ2-7 few TRBV27 CATGFGGMEQYF TGTGCCACCGGATTTGGGGGGATGGAGCAGTACTTC
TRBD2 TRBJ2-5 . TRBV13 CASSFSPRSGGAETQYF TGTGCCAGCAGCTTCTCCCCGAGGAGCGGGGGAGCGGAGACCCAGTACTTC
TRBD1 TRBJ1-5 many TRBV7-8 CASSRDRSSYSNQPQHF TGTGCCAGCAGTAGGGACAGGAGTTCTTATAGCAATCAGCCCCAGCATTTT
. TRBJ2-1 many TRBV7-3 CASSLQGNGNNEQFF TGTGCCAGCAGCTTACAGGGGAACGGTAATAATGAGCAGTTCTTC
TRBD2 TRBJ2-7 . TRBV11-3 CASRVGGASYEQYF TGTGCCAGCAGGGTCGGGGGGGCCTCCTACGAGCAGTACTTC
. TRBJ1-4 . TRBV20-1 CSAVGDNEKLFF TGCAGTGCTGTTGGGGATAATGAAAAACTGTTTTTT
. TRBJ2-5 many TRBV11-2 CASSFGNQETQYF TGTGCCAGCAGCTTCGGCAATCAAGAGACCCAGTACTTC
. TRBJ1-1 . TRBV7-8 CASSFDRPENTEAFF TGTGCCAGCAGCTTTGACAGGCCCGAGAACACTGAAGCTTTCTTT
TRBD1 TRBJ2-3 . TRBV7-6 CASSSGQGRRSDTQYF TGTGCCAGCAGCTCGGGACAGGGAAGACGGTCAGATACGCAGTATTTT
TRBD1 TRBJ2-2 few TRBV10-3 CAISESWQGALGGELFF TGTGCCATCAGTGAATCCTGGCAGGGGGCGTTAGGTGGGGAGCTGTTTTTT
. TRBJ2-3 few TRBV5-1 CASSRYQGSVDTDTQYF TGCGCCAGCAGCCGCTATCAGGGGTCTGTCGACACAGATACGCAGTATTTT